The text below deals with one T cell receptor beta chain. Its antigen is currently unknown. This sample is drawn from a study of cytomegalovirus exposure and HLA in healthy donors. V was pared by 1 base and J by 0 bases, with 6 bases of the junction left unmatched. In germline, CDR1 is SGHNT, CDR2 YYREEE (reference sequence). The CDR3 is 16 residues long. The PCR contained 60 Vbeta and 13 Jbeta primers. Generated by immunoSEQ multiplex PCR, the TCRdb table keeps only in-frame clones and is missing some. The data show 150,000 to 200,000 clones, roughly 80% seen once. Study-wide results and caveats: The authors judged a highly shared variant cluster likely a sequencing artifact. Analysis was performed later, and it showed HLA-associated TCR beta chains to be more clonally expanded than equally common others. Reports described diagnosis of cytomegalovirus status by the classifier as highly specific and sensitive.

The TCR was taken from a man aged 40-49 years in good health and CMV-seronegative. The chain has TRBV5-4 and TRBJ1-1; 7 bases align to TRBD1. Sequencing was carried out using PBMCs. The CDR3 is CASSLQPGQLNTEAFF. The CDR3 DNA is TGTGCCAGCAGCTTGCAGCCGGGACAGCTGAACACTGAAGCTTTCTTT.